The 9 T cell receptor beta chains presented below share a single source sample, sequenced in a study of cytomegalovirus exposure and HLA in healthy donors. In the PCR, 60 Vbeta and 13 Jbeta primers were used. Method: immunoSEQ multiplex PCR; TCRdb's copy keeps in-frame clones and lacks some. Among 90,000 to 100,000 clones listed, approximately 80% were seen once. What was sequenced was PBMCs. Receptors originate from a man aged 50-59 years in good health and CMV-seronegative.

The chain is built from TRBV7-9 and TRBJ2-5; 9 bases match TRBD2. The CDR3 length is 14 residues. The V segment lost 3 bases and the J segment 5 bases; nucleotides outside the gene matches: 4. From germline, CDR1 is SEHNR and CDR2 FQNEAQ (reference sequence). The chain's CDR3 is CASSFDGTSETQYF. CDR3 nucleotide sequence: TGTGCCAGCAGCTTCGACGGGACTAGCGAGACCCAGTACTTC.

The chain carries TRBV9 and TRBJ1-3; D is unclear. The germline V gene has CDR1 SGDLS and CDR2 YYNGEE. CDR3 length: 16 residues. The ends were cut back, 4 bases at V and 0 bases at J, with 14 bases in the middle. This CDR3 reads CASSPNLFSSGNTIYF. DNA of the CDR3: TGTGCCAGCAGCCCAAACCTATTTAGCTCTGGAAACACCATATATTTT.

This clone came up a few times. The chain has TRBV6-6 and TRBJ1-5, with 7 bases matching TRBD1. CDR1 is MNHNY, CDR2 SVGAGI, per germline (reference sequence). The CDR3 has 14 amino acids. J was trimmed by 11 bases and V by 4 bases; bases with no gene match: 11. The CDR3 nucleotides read TGTGCCAGCAGTTGGGACAGCTCCTCATCAGCCCAGCATTTT. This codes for CASSWDSSSSAQHF.

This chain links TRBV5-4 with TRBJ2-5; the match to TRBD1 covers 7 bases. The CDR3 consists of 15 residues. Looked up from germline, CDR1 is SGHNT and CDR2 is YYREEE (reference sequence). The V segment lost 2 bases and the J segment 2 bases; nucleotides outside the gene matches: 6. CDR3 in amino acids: CASSFGTAPQETQYF. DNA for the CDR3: TGTGCCAGCAGCTTCGGGACAGCCCCACAAGAGACCCAGTACTTC.

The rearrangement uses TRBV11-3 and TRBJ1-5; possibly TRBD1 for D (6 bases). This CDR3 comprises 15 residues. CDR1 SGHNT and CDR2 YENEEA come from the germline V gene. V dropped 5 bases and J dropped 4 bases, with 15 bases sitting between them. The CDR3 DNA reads TGTGCCAGCAGCCACGGACAGCCCCCAAATCAGCCCCAGCATTTT. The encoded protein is CASSHGQPPNQPQHF.

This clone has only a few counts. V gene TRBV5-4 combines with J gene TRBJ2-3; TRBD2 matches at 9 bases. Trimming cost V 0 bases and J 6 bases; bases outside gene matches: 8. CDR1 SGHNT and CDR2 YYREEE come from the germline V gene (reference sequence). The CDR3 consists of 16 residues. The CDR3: CASSLELAGKGDTQYF. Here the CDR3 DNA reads TGTGCCAGCAGCTTGGAGCTAGCGGGAAAGGGGGATACGCAGTATTTT.

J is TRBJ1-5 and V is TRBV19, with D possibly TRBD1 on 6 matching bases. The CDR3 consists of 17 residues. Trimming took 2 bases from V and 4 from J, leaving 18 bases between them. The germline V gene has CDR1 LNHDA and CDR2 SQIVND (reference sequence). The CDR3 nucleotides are TGTGCCAGTAGTATAAGGGGGGGCAGGACAGTGAATCAGCCCCAGCATTTT. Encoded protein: CASSIRGGRTVNQPQHF.

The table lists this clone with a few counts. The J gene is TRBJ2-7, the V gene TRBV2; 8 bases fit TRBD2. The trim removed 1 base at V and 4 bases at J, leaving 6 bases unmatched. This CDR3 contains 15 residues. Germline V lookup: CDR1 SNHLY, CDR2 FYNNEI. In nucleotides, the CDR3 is TGTGCCAGCAGTGAAGGTCTAGCGGGTCTGTACGAGCAGTACTTC. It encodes CASSEGLAGLYEQYF.

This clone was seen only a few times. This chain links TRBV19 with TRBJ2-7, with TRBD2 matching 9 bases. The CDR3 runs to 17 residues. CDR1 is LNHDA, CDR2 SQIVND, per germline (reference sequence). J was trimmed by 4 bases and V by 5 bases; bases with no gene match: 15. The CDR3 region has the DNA TGTGCCAGTAGTGCGGAACTGTTGGTAGCGGGAGTGTACGAGCAGTACTTC. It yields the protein CASSAELLVAGVYEQYF. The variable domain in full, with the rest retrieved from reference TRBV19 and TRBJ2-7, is DGGITQSPKYLFRKEGQNVTLSCEQNLNHDAMYWYRQDPGQGLRLIYYSQIVNDFQKGDIAEGYSVSREKKESFPLTVTSAQKNPTAFYLCASSAELLVAGVYEQYFGPGTRLTVT.